Listed below are T cell receptor beta chains from one sample, sequenced in a study of blood T cell repertoires in COVID-19. TCRdb's copy holds only in-frame clones and misses some; the assay was immunoSEQ multiplex PCR. Of about 80,000 clones in the sample, 60% to 85% were seen once. Material: peripheral blood. These receptor sequences come from a human donor in a cohort sampled during active COVID-19. Both conserved end residues are part of each CDR3. A D gene is named only where the DNA matches it firmly. The size entry is marked missing in some rows and otherwise reads once, few, many or a size class.

V,size,D,J,DNA,CDR3
TRBV7-2,-,-,TRBJ2-3,TGTGCCAGCAGCTTAAACGGGAGTCCCTCAGATACGCAGTATTTT,CASSLNGSPSDTQYF
TRBV10-1,-,TRBD1,TRBJ2-5,TGCGCCAGCAGTGTTAGGGGGCGGGTGGGGCAAGAGACCCAGTACTTC,CASSVRGRVGQETQYF
TRBV7-2,once,TRBD1,TRBJ2-7,TGTGCCAACCCGCTTCTGGGACAGGGGCCTGTTTATCCTTCCTACGAGCAGTACTTC,CANPLLGQGPVYPSYEQYF
TRBV7-9,-,-,TRBJ2-2,TGTGCCAGCAGCTCCGGACAGAGTGGAGCCGGGGAGCTGTTTTTT,CASSSGQSGAGELFF
TRBV5-4,-,-,TRBJ1-2,TGTGCCAGCAGCACGGACAGCCGGGACTACACCTTC,CASSTDSRDYTF
TRBV6-2/TRBV6-3,-,-,TRBJ2-3,TGTGCCAGCAGTTACTCGAAGCTCGCCCCGGTGGATACGCAGTATTTT,CASSYSKLAPVDTQYF
TRBV6-5,-,TRBD1,TRBJ1-5,TGTGCCAGCAGTCCTGACAGGGAACAGCCCCAGCATTTT,CASSPDREQPQHF
TRBV29-1,once,-,TRBJ1-2,TGCAGCGGCGGTGATGACTATGGCTACACCTTC,CSGGDDYGYTF
TRBV11-2,-,-,TRBJ1-1,TGTGCCAGCAGCTTAGGGCAGGGGTACACTGAAGCTTTCTTT,CASSLGQGYTEAFF
TRBV7-9,few,-,TRBJ1-5,TGTGCCAGCAGCGTCGGGGTCAATCAGCCCCAGCATTTT,CASSVGVNQPQHF
TRBV20-1,-,TRBD1,TRBJ1-2,TGCAGTGCTAGTCAGAGGGACAGGGCAAACTATGGCTACACCTTC,CSASQRDRANYGYTF
TRBV3-1/TRBV3-2,-,-,TRBJ1-3,TGTGCCAGCAGCCAAGTCAGGTCTGGAAACACCATATATTTT,CASSQVRSGNTIYF
TRBV5-1,-,-,TRBJ2-1,TGCGCCAGCAGCATGGGTTTCATGTCCTACAATGAGCAGTTCTTC,CASSMGFMSYNEQFF
TRBV9,-,-,TRBJ1-6,TGTGCCAGCAGCGCGGGAGACATACCTTATAATTCACCCCTCCACTTT,CASSAGDIPYNSPLHF
TRBV27,-,-,TRBJ1-1,TGTGCCAGCAGTTTATTGCGGGGAACTGAAGCTTTCTTT,CASSLLRGTEAFF
TRBV28,-,TRBD1,TRBJ1-4,TGTGCCAGCAGTTTACGGGGACAGGGCCATAATGAAAAACTGTTTTTT,CASSLRGQGHNEKLFF
TRBV19,-,TRBD1,TRBJ1-5,TGTGCCAGTAGTATTGGACAGGCCCGGGGTCAGCCCCAGCATTTT,CASSIGQARGQPQHF
TRBV30,-,-,TRBJ1-4,TGTGCCTGGAGCCTACGCGGGCATCCTAATGAAAAACTGTTTTTT,CAWSLRGHPNEKLFF
TRBV7-3,-,TRBD1,TRBJ2-3,TGTGCCAGCAGCTCCCTAGGGACCGGGACAGGGATACAGGGTTGGAGGGATACGCAGTATTTT,CASSSLGTGTGIQGWRDTQYF
TRBV1,-,-,TRBJ2-3,TGCACCAGCAGCCAGACCGGGACTAGCGGGAGTCGGCGGGCAGATACGCAGTATTTT,CTSSQTGTSGSRRADTQYF
TRBV12-3/TRBV12-4,-,TRBD1,TRBJ1-1,TGTGCCAGCAGCAATACAGGGGGCTGGGCTTTCTTT,CASSNTGGWAFF
TRBV12-3/TRBV12-4,-,-,TRBJ1-6,TGTGCCAGCAGCCCTCCCCTTTCACCCCTCCACTTT,CASSPPLSPLHF
TRBV5-1,-,-,TRBJ2-5,TGCGCCAGCAGCTTGGACGGGATGGAGACCCAGTACTTC,CASSLDGMETQYF
TRBV6-5,few,TRBD1,TRBJ2-7,TGTGCCAGCAGTTATGACAGGGTAACGGGATCCTACGAGCAGTACTTC,CASSYDRVTGSYEQYF
TRBV21-1,-,-,TRBJ1-1,TGTGCCAGCAGCCTCCTGGGTACGGTTCCGAGGGACACTGAAGCTTTCTTT,CASSLLGTVPRDTEAFF
TRBV2,-,-,TRBJ1-2,TGTGCCAGCAGTCATCCCCTTTGGACAGAGAGACCTATTCTTAACTATGGCTACACCTTC,CASSHPLWTERPILNYGYTF
TRBV24-1,once,TRBD2,TRBJ2-1,TGTGCCACCAGGGGTTCCCAAGCGGGAGGGCCGGATAGTTCCTACAATGAGCAGTTCTTC,CATRGSQAGGPDSSYNEQFF
TRBV7-2,-,-,TRBJ2-3,TGTGCCAGCAGCCCAGGTCCCGGAGATACGCAGTATTTT,CASSPGPGDTQYF
TRBV15,once,TRBD2,TRBJ2-1,TGTGCCACCAGCAGAGTTCGTACTAGCGGCTCCTACAATGAGCAGTTCTTC,CATSRVRTSGSYNEQFF
TRBV24-1,-,TRBD1,TRBJ2-7,TGTGCCACCAGTGAAGTAGGGGGCCTAGGCGAGCAGTACTTC,CATSEVGGLGEQYF
TRBV9,-,-,TRBJ2-3,TGTGCCAGCAGCGAGGGGGGGACGCAGTATTTT,CASSEGGTQYF
TRBV19,-,-,TRBJ1-6,TGTGCCAGTACCATGGAGGAGGGCCCTTTGGGGGGGTCACCCCTCCACTTT,CASTMEEGPLGGSPLHF
TRBV27,-,-,TRBJ2-2,TGTGCCAGCCGTAATATCGGGGGCACCGGGGAGCTGTTTTTT,CASRNIGGTGELFF
TRBV5-4,-,TRBD1,TRBJ2-1,TGTGCCAGCAGCGCCGGACAGGGGTCGTACAATGAGCAGTTCTTC,CASSAGQGSYNEQFF
TRBV5-4,-,TRBD2,TRBJ2-3,TGTGCCAGCAGCTCTCGCGGGGGGGCGGGCACAGATACGCAGTATTTT,CASSSRGGAGTDTQYF
TRBV9,-,TRBD2,TRBJ2-3,TGTGCCAGCAGCGTCTCCGGGAGGGGGGATACGCAGTATTTT,CASSVSGRGDTQYF
TRBV5-5,-,-,TRBJ1-2,TGTGCCAGCAGCTTGGAATGGCGGACACCCTATGGCTACACCTTC,CASSLEWRTPYGYTF
TRBV6-4,-,TRBD2,TRBJ2-6,TGTGCCAGCAGTGACGTTGCGGGGGGCTCTGGGGCCAACGTCCTGACTTTC,CASSDVAGGSGANVLTF
TRBV7-6,-,-,TRBJ1-1,TGTGCCAGCAGCTTCGGGGGACTGAACACTGAAGCTTTCTTT,CASSFGGLNTEAFF
TRBV14,-,-,TRBJ1-1,TGTGCCAGCAGCCCTCGACTGATGTCGAACACTGAAGCTTTCTTT,CASSPRLMSNTEAFF
TRBV7-9,-,TRBD1,TRBJ1-4,TGTGCCAGCAGATCCGGGACAGGGCCTATTGAAAAACTGTTTTTT,CASRSGTGPIEKLFF
TRBV6-5,-,TRBD1,TRBJ2-7,TGTGCCAGCATTCGCCGACAGGGGGTCTCGGACGAGCAGTACTTC,CASIRRQGVSDEQYF
TRBV14,-,TRBD1,TRBJ2-2,TGTGCCAGCAGCCAATTCGGGACAGGGACCGCCGGGGAGCTGTTTTTT,CASSQFGTGTAGELFF
TRBV11-3,-,-,TRBJ2-3,TGTGCCAGCAGCTCAGCAGATACGCAGTATTTT,CASSSADTQYF
TRBV5-8,-,-,TRBJ2-5,TGTGCCAGCAGCTTGGCCGGGGTTAGGGAGACCCAGTACTTC,CASSLAGVRETQYF
TRBV11-2,-,-,TRBJ2-1,TGTGCCAGCAGCTTCCTTTACAATGAGCAGTTCTTC,CASSFLYNEQFF
TRBV20-1,-,TRBD2,TRBJ2-5,TGCAGTGCTAGTTTGGCGGGAGGTCCCCAAGAGACCCAGTACTTC,CSASLAGGPQETQYF
TRBV5-1,-,TRBD2,TRBJ2-5,TGCGCCAGCAGCTCCGGGACTAGCGGGGGCACAGAGACCCAGTACTTC,CASSSGTSGGTETQYF
TRBV9,-,-,TRBJ2-1,TGTGCCAGCAGCGTAGAAGGAGGGAGCTCCTACAATGAGCAGTTCTTC,CASSVEGGSSYNEQFF